One sample yielded the 28 T cell receptor beta chains listed below, sequenced in a study of T cells in Graves' hyperthyroidism and ophthalmopathy. What was amplified from RNA transcripts were TCR beta CDR3 regions. The HTBI primer set drove a first-round RT-PCR of the TCR CDR3. TCRdb used MiXCR to reprocess the multiplex PCR reads, holding one entry per CDR3 protein. Altogether about 690,000 distinct CDR3 sequences are present, 17% being singletons, with the ten largest covering around 15%. Sequenced: blood. The origin of the receptors is a man aged 50-59 years with Graves' hyperthyroidism.

This clonotype was counted ten times or more. The rearrangement links TRBV20-1 to TRBJ1-5; D is undetermined. Trimming shortened V by 5 bases and J by 7 bases, and 12 bases separated the two germline ends. This CDR3 comprises 12 residues. Germline-derived CDR1 and CDR2 are DFQATT and SNEGSKA (reference sequence). The CDR3, as DNA: TGCAGTGCTTTCCCCCTAGGCCAGCCCCAGCATTTT. Translated: CSAFPLGQPQHF.

This clonotype occurred many times. This sequence joins TRBV27 and TRBJ2-1, with 7 nucleotides matching TRBD2. CDR3 length equals 14 residues. The V segment lost 3 bases and the J segment 7 bases; nucleotides outside the gene matches: 6. Germline V lookup: CDR1 MNHEY, CDR2 SMNVEV (reference sequence). The CDR3 coding sequence is TGTGCCAGCAGTTTCCTAGCGGATGCGAATGAGCAGTTCTTC. This translates into CASSFLADANEQFF.

This clonotype was counted only a few times. This chain connects TRBV4-2 to TRBJ1-5, with a possible D match to TRBD1 (5 bases). The germline V gene has CDR1 LGHNA and CDR2 YNFKEQ. The ends were cut back, 0 bases at V and 5 bases at J, with 14 bases in the middle. CDR3 length: 16 amino acids. The CDR3 nucleotides read TGTGCCAGCAGCCAAGATTTGCCAGGGCTTTATCAGCCCCAGCATTTT. Protein product: CASSQDLPGLYQPQHF.

This chain joins TRBV25-1 and TRBJ1-1, with TRBD1 matching over 7 bases. The trim removed 6 bases at V and 1 base at J, leaving 8 bases unmatched. Germline assignment: CDR1 MGHDK and CDR2 SYGVNS. The CDR3 has 15 amino acids. The CDR3 region has the DNA TGTGCCAGCAGCGACAACAGGGGTAGGAACACTGAAGCTTTCTTT. This gives the protein CASSDNRGRNTEAFF.

The CDR3 spells CASSKREFLNTEAFF. The CDR3, as DNA: TGCGCCAGCAGCAAGAGGGAGTTCCTGAACACTGAAGCTTTCTTT. J is TRBJ1-1 and V is TRBV4-1; D gene ambiguous. The CDR3 length is 15 residues. Trimming cost V 5 bases and J 0 bases, with 13 bases left between them. CDR1 and CDR2 from the germline V gene are MGHRA and YSYEKL.

This clonotype was observed many times. This chain connects TRBV6-1 to TRBJ2-5, with TRBD1 matching over 7 bases. Per germline, CDR1 MNHNS and CDR2 SASEGT. V shed 3 bases and J 5 bases; nucleotides not matched to a gene: 0. CDR3 length equals 12 residues. The CDR3 loop is CASSEDRETQYF. In nucleotides, the CDR3 is TGTGCCAGCAGTGAGGACAGGGAGACCCAGTACTTC.

There are a few counts of this clonotype. This rearrangement joins TRBV2 to TRBJ2-1; TRBD2 aligns across 9 bases. V lost 6 bases to trimming and J lost 0 bases; unmatched junction nucleotides: 3. Germline V lookup: CDR1 SNHLY, CDR2 FYNNEI. CDR3 length equals 15 residues. The CDR3 DNA reads TGTGCCAGCAGAGGGCGGGAGGGCTCCTACAATGAGCAGTTCTTC. Encoded protein: CASRGREGSYNEQFF.

This clonotype has just a few counts. V gene TRBV6-2 or TRBV6-3 combines with J gene TRBJ2-1; D may be TRBD2 (5 bases). V was cut by 1 base and J by 5 bases, with 15 bases left in between. The CDR3 is 16 amino acids. Germline values: CDR1 MNHEY, CDR2 SVGEGT. For the CDR3, the DNA is TGTGCCAGCAGTTACTTCGCGGGTCCCCCCAACAATGAGCAGTTCTTC. Translation gives CASSYFAGPPNNEQFF.

Ten or more counts support this clonotype. This chain joins TRBV28 and TRBJ2-4; TRBD1 matches at 7 bases. Germline V gene data show CDR1 as MDHEN and CDR2 as SYDVKM. The CDR3 contains 16 residues. Losses at the gene ends were 7 bases for V and 0 bases for J; bases not matched to a gene: 9. The CDR3 sequence: CASTPGTVKAKNIQYF. For the CDR3, the DNA is TGTGCCAGCACCCCCGGGACAGTAAAAGCCAAAAACATTCAGTACTTC.

This clonotype was observed a few times. The rearrangement links TRBV7-2 to TRBJ2-1; no reliable D call. Looked up from germline, CDR1 is SGHTA and CDR2 is FQGNSA. V lost 0 bases and J lost 5, with 23 bases in between. This CDR3 is built from 19 residues. The CDR3 nucleotides are TGTGCCAGCAGCTTAGCGATTTTACCGGGCCTTAGGTGGGACAATGAGCAGTTCTTC. Translated: CASSLAILPGLRWDNEQFF.

The chain joins TRBV20-1 to TRBJ1-6; no reliable D call. CDR1 DFQATT and CDR2 SNEGSKA come from the germline V gene (reference sequence). Trimming shortened V by 5 bases and J by 0 bases, and 14 bases separated the two germline ends. CDR3 length: 16 residues. CDR3 in DNA: TGCAGTGCTCTGACCTTCTTGGGCTCCTATAATTCACCCCTCCACTTT. Translated, it gives CSALTFLGSYNSPLHF.

This clonotype was counted many times. V and J are TRBV10-3 and TRBJ2-7; TRBD2 matches 11 bases. Germline CDR1 reads ENHRY; CDR2 reads SYGVKD. J was trimmed by 4 bases and V by 2 bases; bases with no gene match: 7. The CDR3 loop spans 16 amino acids. The CDR3 sequence: CAISEPVAGGGYEQYF. The CDR3 DNA is TGTGCCATCAGTGAGCCCGTAGCGGGAGGGGGGTACGAGCAGTACTTC.

This chain connects TRBV3-1 to TRBJ2-3, with D perhaps being TRBD1 or TRBD2 (5 bases each). The germline V gene has CDR1 LGHDT and CDR2 YNNKEL (reference sequence). The CDR3 is 14 residues long. V lost 4 bases and J lost 4, with 12 bases in between. CDR3 residues: CASSRRGVADTQYF. The CDR3 DNA reads TGTGCCAGCAGCCGACGAGGGGTCGCAGATACGCAGTATTTT.

This clonotype was detected many times. The J gene is TRBJ2-7, the V gene TRBV29-1, with 9 nucleotides matching TRBD1. With 4 bases clipped from V and 6 bases from J, the junction kept 4 bases outside the gene matches. Germline CDR1 SQVTM, CDR2 ANQGSEA. This CDR3 region has 12 residues. For the CDR3, the DNA is TGCAGCGTTGTGGGACAGGGAGGCGAGCAGTACTTC. Amino acid sequence: CSVVGQGGEQYF.

V is TRBV12-3 or TRBV12-4 and J is TRBJ2-5; 14 bases fit TRBD2. Trimming cost V 5 bases and J 5 bases; bases outside gene matches: 16. The CDR3 has 19 amino acids. The CDR3 sequence is CASSLRTSGRTIKWETQYF. CDR3 coding DNA: TGTGCCAGCAGTCTTAGGACTAGCGGGAGGACGATTAAATGGGAGACCCAGTACTTC.

The chain is built from TRBV14 and TRBJ1-1; D possibly corresponds to TRBD1 (6 bases). Per germline, CDR1 SGHDN and CDR2 FVKESK. V was shortened by 3 bases and J by 8 bases, with 10 bases between the two germline ends. The CDR3 is made up of 12 amino acids. The CDR3 loop is CASSHLTGEAFF. The DNA of the CDR3 is TGTGCCAGCAGCCATTTAACAGGGGAAGCTTTCTTT. The full variable domain, in which reference TRBV14 and TRBJ1-1 provide the parts outside the CDR3, is EAGVTQFPSHSVIEKGQTVTLRCDPISGHDNLYWYRRVMGKEIKFLLHFVKESKQDESGMPNNRFLAERTGGTYSTLKVQPAELEDSGVYFCASSHLTGEAFFGQGTRLTVV.

This clonotype was detected ten times or more. This chain connects TRBV20-1 to TRBJ2-1; perhaps TRBD2 as D (6 bases). Trimming took 6 bases from V and 4 from J, leaving 13 bases between them. CDR1 and CDR2 from the germline V gene are DFQATT and SNEGSKA (reference sequence). The length of the CDR3 is 13 residues. The CDR3: CSARRAGYNEQFF. CDR3 nucleotides: TGCAGTGCAAGGAGGGCCGGGTACAATGAGCAGTTCTTC.

Turning to this clonotype: The CDR3 does not end in the conserved phenylalanine or tryptophan, so this is likely a read error. The rearrangement joins TRBV11-2 to TRBJ1-2; 7 bases fit TRBD1. The ends lost 5 bases at V and 4 bases at J; junction bases unmatched: 10. Germline V lookup: CDR1 SGHAT, CDR2 FQNNGV. The CDR3 consists of 15 residues. This chain's CDR3 is CASSPWTGRGYGYTL. CDR3 sequence (DNA): TGTGCCAGCAGCCCTTGGACAGGTCGGGGCTATGGCTACACCTTA.

The chain links TRBV19 to TRBJ2-1, with unresolved D. The CDR3 spans 15 residues. The V end was cut by 4 bases, the J end by 3 bases, with 13 bases between. The germline V gene has CDR1 LNHDA and CDR2 SQIVND (reference sequence). The chain's CDR3 is CASSNPQWYYNEQFF. DNA of the CDR3: TGTGCCAGTAGTAATCCCCAGTGGTACTACAATGAGCAGTTCTTC.

This clonotype has at least ten counts. The CDR3 loop is CASSLVGRLAGPSGVKTQYF. DNA of the CDR3: TGTGCCAGCAGCTTAGTTGGGAGGCTAGCGGGACCGAGTGGGGTAAAGACCCAGTACTTC. The rearrangement joins TRBV7-2 to TRBJ2-5; 9 positions match TRBD2. The V segment lost 1 base and the J segment 6 bases; nucleotides outside the gene matches: 21. CDR1 is SGHTA and CDR2 is FQGNSA in the germline V gene. This CDR3 region has 20 residues.

There are many counts of this clonotype. The V call is TRBV30, the J call TRBJ2-2; D unresolved. The CDR3 contains 15 residues. Germline V lookup: CDR1 GTSNPN, CDR2 SVGIG (reference sequence). V gave up 3 bases and J gave up 2 bases, with 13 bases separating them. CDR3 residues: CAWRGGRKNTGELFF. The DNA for the CDR3 is TGTGCCTGGAGGGGCGGCAGAAAAAACACCGGGGAGCTGTTTTTT.

This clonotype turned up a few times. The V call is TRBV20-1, the J call TRBJ2-7; D is possibly TRBD1 (5 bases). The CDR3 runs to 14 residues. V was clipped by 0 bases and J by 0 bases, with 9 bases between them. Per the germline V gene, CDR1 is DFQATT and CDR2 is SNEGSKA (reference sequence). The CDR3 DNA follows: TGCAGTGCTAGAGAGAAGGGGCTCTCCTACGAGCAGTACTTC. Encoded protein: CSAREKGLSYEQYF.

The CDR3: CASSPAFHNEQFF. CDR3 nucleotide sequence: TGTGCCAGCAGCCCCGCGTTCCACAATGAGCAGTTCTTC. This rearrangement joins TRBV3-1 to TRBJ2-1, with D hard to call. The CDR3 spans 13 residues. Germline CDR1 is LGHDT and CDR2 is YNNKEL (reference sequence). Between the trimmed V and J ends, which lost 4 bases and 5 bases, there was a span of 9 bases.

This clonotype was seen ten or more times. The rearrangement uses TRBV20-1 and TRBJ2-5, with 10 bases aligning to TRBD1. V lost 5 bases and J lost 2; bases outside the gene matches: 8. CDR3 length: 15 amino acids. Per germline, CDR1 DFQATT and CDR2 SNEGSKA (reference sequence). CDR3: CSAHRDRGRQETQYF. The CDR3 DNA is TGCAGTGCTCACCGGGACAGGGGTCGGCAAGAGACCCAGTACTTC.

The chain is built from TRBV5-1 and TRBJ2-3; TRBD1 matches at 7 bases. V gave up 5 bases and J gave up 3 bases; unmatched junction bases: 6. Germline V gene data show CDR1 as SGHRS and CDR2 as YFSETQ. The CDR3 consists of 14 residues. CDR3 sequence: CASRIGQETDTQYF. The CDR3 DNA reads TGCGCCAGCAGAATTGGACAGGAGACAGATACGCAGTATTTT.

The rearrangement joins TRBV27 to TRBJ2-7, with 9 bases lining up with TRBD1. V was pared by 3 bases and J by 1 base, with 4 bases of the junction left unmatched. Germline V gene data show CDR1 as MNHEY and CDR2 as SMNVEV (reference sequence). The CDR3 loop spans 15 amino acids. Here the CDR3 reads CASSLVGQGSYEQYF. The CDR3 DNA reads TGTGCCAGCAGTTTGGTCGGACAGGGGTCCTACGAGCAGTACTTC.

This clonotype was seen repeatedly, ten times or more. The chain recombines TRBV2 with TRBJ1-3; weak D call: TRBD1 (5 bases). With 2 bases removed from V and 3 bases from J, the gap between germline ends came to 8 bases. Looked up from germline, CDR1 is SNHLY and CDR2 is FYNNEI. The CDR3 has 14 residues. The CDR3: CASSERRDGNTIYF. Here the CDR3 DNA reads TGTGCCAGCAGTGAACGCAGGGATGGAAACACCATATATTTT.

This clonotype was seen ten or more times. One base away lies a much larger clone, so this may be a sequencing read error. The CDR3 DNA reads TGTGCCAGCAGCTTAGTCGCTAGCAGGAGAACCGGGGAGCTGTTTTTT. Amino acids: CASSLVASRRTGELFF. The J gene is TRBJ2-2, the V gene TRBV11-2; TRBD2 is a possible D gene (5 bases). The CDR3 covers 16 residues. The V and J ends lost 1 base and 5 bases respectively, with 14 bases between them. Germline values: CDR1 SGHAT, CDR2 FQNNGV.